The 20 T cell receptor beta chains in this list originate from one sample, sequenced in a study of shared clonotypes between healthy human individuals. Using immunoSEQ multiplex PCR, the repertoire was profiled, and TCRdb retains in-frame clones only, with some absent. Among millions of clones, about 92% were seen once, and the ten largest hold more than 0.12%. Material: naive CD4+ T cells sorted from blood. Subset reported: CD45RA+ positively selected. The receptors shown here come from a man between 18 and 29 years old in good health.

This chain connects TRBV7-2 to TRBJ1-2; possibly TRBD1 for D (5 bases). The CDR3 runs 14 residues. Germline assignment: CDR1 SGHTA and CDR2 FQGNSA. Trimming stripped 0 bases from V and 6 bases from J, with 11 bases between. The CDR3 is CASSLAYAGNGYTF. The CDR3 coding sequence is TGTGCCAGCAGCTTAGCGTACGCAGGGAATGGCTACACCTTC.

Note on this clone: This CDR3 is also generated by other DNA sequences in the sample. CDR3 sequence (DNA): TGCGCCAGCAGCTTGGTAGGGGTTGAGCAGTACTTC. It is translated as CASSLVGVEQYF. The chain has TRBV5-1 and TRBJ2-7; the D gene is possibly TRBD1 (5 bases). The CDR3 extends over 12 amino acids. V lost 0 bases, J lost 7 bases, and 8 bases lay in between. Germline V lookup: CDR1 SGHRS, CDR2 YFSETQ.

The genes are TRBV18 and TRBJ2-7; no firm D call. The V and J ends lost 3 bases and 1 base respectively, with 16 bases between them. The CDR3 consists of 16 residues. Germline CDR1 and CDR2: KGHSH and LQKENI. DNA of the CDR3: TGTGCCAGCTCACCTACCGGAGTTAGCTGGTCCTACGAGCAGTACTTC. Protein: CASSPTGVSWSYEQYF. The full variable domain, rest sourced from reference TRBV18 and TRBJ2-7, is NAGVMQNPRHLVRRRGQEARLRCSPMKGHSHVYWYRQLPEEGLKFMVYLQKENIIDESGMPKERFSAEFPKEGPSILRIQQVVRGDSAAYFCASSPTGVSWSYEQYFGPGTRLTVT.

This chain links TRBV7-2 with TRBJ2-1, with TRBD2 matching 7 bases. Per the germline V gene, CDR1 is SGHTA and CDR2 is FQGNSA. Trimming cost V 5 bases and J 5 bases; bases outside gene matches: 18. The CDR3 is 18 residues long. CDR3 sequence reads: CASSPHQGAGRGNNEQFF. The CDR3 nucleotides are TGTGCCAGCAGCCCCCACCAAGGGGCGGGGAGGGGAAACAATGAGCAGTTCTTC.

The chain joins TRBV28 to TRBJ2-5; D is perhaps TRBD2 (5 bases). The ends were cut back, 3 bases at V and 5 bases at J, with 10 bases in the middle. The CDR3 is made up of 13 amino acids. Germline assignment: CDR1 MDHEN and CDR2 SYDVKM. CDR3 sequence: CASSFKRVETQYF. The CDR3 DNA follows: TGTGCCAGCAGTTTTAAGAGGGTCGAGACCCAGTACTTC.

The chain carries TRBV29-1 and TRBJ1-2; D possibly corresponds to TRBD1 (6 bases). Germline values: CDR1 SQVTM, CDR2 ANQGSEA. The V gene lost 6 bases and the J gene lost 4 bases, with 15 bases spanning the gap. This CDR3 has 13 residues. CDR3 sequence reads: CSVRGGWGYGYTF. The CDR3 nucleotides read TGCAGCGTGCGTGGGGGCTGGGGCTATGGCTACACCTTC.

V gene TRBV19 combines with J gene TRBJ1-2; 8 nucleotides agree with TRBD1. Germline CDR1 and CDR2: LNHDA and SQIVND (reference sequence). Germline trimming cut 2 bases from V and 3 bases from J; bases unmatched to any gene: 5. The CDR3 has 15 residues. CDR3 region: CASSIIETGDYGYTF. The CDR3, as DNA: TGTGCCAGTAGTATAATCGAGACAGGGGACTATGGCTACACCTTC.

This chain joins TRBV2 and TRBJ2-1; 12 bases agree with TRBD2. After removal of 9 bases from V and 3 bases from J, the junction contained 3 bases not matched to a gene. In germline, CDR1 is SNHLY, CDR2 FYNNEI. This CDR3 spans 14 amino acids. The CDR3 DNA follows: TGTGCCAGTCAGACTAGCGGGGGCTACAATGAGCAGTTCTTC. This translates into CASQTSGGYNEQFF.

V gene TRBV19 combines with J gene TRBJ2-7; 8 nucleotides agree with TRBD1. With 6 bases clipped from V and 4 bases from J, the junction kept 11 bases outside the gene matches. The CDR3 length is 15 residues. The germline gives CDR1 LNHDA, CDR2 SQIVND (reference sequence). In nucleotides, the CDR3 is TGTGCCAGTAGCATTGCAGGGGGCGAGACGTACGAGCAGTACTTC. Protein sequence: CASSIAGGETYEQYF.

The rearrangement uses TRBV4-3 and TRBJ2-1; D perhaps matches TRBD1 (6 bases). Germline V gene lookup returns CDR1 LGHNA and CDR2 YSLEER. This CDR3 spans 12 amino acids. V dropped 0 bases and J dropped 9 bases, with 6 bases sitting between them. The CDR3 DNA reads TGCGCCAGCAGCCAAGACAGGGGTGAGCAGTTCTTC. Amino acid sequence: CASSQDRGEQFF.

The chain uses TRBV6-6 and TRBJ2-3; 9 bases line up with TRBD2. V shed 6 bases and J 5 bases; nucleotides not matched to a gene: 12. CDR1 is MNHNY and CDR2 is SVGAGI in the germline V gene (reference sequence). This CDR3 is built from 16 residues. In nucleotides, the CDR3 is TGTGCCAGCAGGACCGGTCCTAGCGGGACGCGAGATACGCAGTATTTT. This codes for CASRTGPSGTRDTQYF.

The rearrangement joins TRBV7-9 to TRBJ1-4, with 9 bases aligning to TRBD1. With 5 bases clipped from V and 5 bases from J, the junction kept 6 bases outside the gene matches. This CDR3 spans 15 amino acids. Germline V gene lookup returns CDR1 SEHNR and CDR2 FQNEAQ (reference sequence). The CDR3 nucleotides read TGTGCCAGCAGCCCCCGTGGGACAGGGAATGAAAAACTGTTTTTT. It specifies CASSPRGTGNEKLFF.

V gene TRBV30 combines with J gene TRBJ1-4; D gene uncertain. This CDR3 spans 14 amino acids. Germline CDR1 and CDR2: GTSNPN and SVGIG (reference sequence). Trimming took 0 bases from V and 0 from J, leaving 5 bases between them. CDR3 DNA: TGTGCCTGGAGTGTATCATCAACTAATGAAAAACTGTTTTTT. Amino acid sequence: CAWSVSSTNEKLFF.

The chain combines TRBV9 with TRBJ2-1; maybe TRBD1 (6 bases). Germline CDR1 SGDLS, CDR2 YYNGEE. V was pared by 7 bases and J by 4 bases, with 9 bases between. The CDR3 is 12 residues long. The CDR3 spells CASGQSYNEQFF. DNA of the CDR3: TGTGCCAGCGGACAGAGTTACAATGAGCAGTTCTTC. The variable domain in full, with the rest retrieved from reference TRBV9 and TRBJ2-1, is DSGVTQTPKHLITATGQRVTLRCSPRSGDLSVYWYQQSLDQGLQFLIQYYNGEERAKGNILERFSAQQFPDLHSELNLSSLELGDSALYFCASGQSYNEQFFGPGTRLTVL.

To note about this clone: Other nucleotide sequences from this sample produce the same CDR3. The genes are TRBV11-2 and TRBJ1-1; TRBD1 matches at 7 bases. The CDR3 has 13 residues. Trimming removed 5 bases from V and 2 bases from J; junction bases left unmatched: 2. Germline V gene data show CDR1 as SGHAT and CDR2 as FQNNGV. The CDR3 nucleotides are TGTGCCAGCAGCCGGGACAGTAACACTGAAGCTTTCTTT. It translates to CASSRDSNTEAFF.

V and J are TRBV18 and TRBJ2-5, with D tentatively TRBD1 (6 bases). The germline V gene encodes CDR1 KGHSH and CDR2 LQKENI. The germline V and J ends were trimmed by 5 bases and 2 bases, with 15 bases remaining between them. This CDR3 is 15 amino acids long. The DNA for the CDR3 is TGTGCCAGCTCATCCTATCGGACAGAGCAAGAGACCCAGTACTTC. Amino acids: CASSSYRTEQETQYF.

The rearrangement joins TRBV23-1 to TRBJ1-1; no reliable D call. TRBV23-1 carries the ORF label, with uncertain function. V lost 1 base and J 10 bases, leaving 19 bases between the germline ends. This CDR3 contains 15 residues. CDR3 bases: TGCGCCAGCAGTCAATTAGGGCACCTCTGGGTTCTAGCTTTCTTT. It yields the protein CASSQLGHLWVLAFF.

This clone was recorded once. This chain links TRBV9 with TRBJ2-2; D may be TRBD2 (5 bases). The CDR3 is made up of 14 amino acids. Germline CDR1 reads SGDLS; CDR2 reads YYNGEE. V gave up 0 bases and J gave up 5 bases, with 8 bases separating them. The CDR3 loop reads CASSVEGVTGELFF. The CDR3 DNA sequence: TGTGCCAGCAGCGTAGAGGGAGTTACCGGGGAGCTGTTTTTT.

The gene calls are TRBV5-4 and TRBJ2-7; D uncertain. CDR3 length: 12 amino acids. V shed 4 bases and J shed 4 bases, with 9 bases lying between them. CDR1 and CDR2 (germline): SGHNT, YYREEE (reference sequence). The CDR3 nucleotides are TGTGCCAGCAGCCCGGACCGGTACGAGCAGTACTTC. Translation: CASSPDRYEQYF.

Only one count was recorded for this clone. CDR3 bases: TGTGCCAGCAGTTACTGGGACAGCGTCTCTGGAAACACCATATATTTT. This encodes CASSYWDSVSGNTIYF. This sequence joins TRBV6-5 and TRBJ1-3, with TRBD1 matching 7 bases. This CDR3 is built from 16 residues. The germline gives CDR1 MNHEY, CDR2 SVGAGI. Unmatched junction bases numbered 3, after V lost 1 base and J lost 0 bases.